This TCR beta chain was sequenced during a study of T cell changes during pregnancy in multiple sclerosis. TCRdb keeps only in-frame clones here, not all; method: immunoSEQ multiplex PCR. The sample carries 39,000 or so clones, 85% to 95% recorded once. The CDR3 spans 11 residues. Germline CDR1 and CDR2: ENHRY and SYGVKD. Trimming at V came to 2 bases and at J to 11 bases, leaving 2 bases not matched to a gene. The sequence came from a female donor with multiple sclerosis, enrolled in a pregnancy study. J is TRBJ1-1 and V is TRBV10-3, with 7 bases aligning to TRBD1. Sample: CD8+ T cells from peripheral blood mononuclear cells, taken in the third trimester of pregnancy. The CDR3 sequence: CAISEQGVAFF. The CDR3 DNA follows: TGTGCCATCAGTGAGCAGGGGGTGGCTTTCTTT.